The next 15 T cell receptor beta chains were all read from a single sample in a study of cytomegalovirus exposure and HLA in healthy donors. 13 Jbeta primers and 60 Vbeta primers were used for the PCR. Clones were read by immunoSEQ multiplex PCR, and TCRdb kept only the in-frame ones, dropping some. Recorded here are 95,000 to 110,000 clones; the top ten clones represent less than 4%. The specimen sequenced was PBMCs. The origin of the receptors is a man aged 35-49 years in good health and CMV-seronegative.

The chain uses TRBV25-1 and TRBJ2-3; 10 nucleotides agree with TRBD2. The CDR3 spans 15 residues. Germline V gene sequence: CDR1 MGHDK, CDR2 SYGVNS. Losses at the gene ends were 6 bases for V and 5 bases for J; bases not matched to a gene: 8. CDR3 sequence: CASSAAGGLGDTQYF. In DNA form, the CDR3 reads TGTGCCAGCAGCGCAGCGGGAGGGTTGGGAGATACGCAGTATTTT.

This chain links TRBV2 with TRBJ2-1; 8 nucleotides line up with TRBD2. This CDR3 has 16 amino acids. Germline V CDR1 and CDR2: SNHLY, FYNNEI. J lost 4 bases, V lost 3 bases, and 8 bases had no gene match. The CDR3 loop is CASSDAPGLGYNEQFF. CDR3 DNA sequence: TGTGCCAGCAGTGATGCGCCGGGACTAGGATACAATGAGCAGTTCTTC.

The rearrangement joins TRBV11-2 to TRBJ1-2; unclear D gene. The germline gives CDR1 SGHAT, CDR2 FQNNGV. This CDR3 region has 15 residues. Trimming stripped 1 base from V and 6 bases from J, with 15 bases between. CDR3 in amino acids: CASSLAASYNHGYTF. CDR3 in DNA: TGTGCCAGCAGCTTAGCCGCCAGTTACAACCATGGCTACACCTTC.

This chain links TRBV5-1 with TRBJ2-5; 7 positions agree with TRBD1. This CDR3 comprises 16 residues. The junction had 7 bases not matched to a gene; V was cut back by 1 base and J by 1 base. Germline V CDR1 and CDR2: SGHRS, YFSETQ. CDR3 sequence reads: CASSLMARGSQETQYF. In DNA, the CDR3 is TGCGCCAGCAGCTTGATGGCCAGGGGGTCCCAAGAGACCCAGTACTTC.

This chain joins TRBV2 and TRBJ1-5, with 12 bases fitting TRBD1. Losses at the gene ends were 4 bases for V and 10 bases for J; bases not matched to a gene: 2. CDR3 length: 13 amino acids. CDR1 is SNHLY, CDR2 FYNNEI, per germline. CDR3 sequence: CASSGDRGHPQHF. The CDR3 DNA reads TGTGCCAGCAGTGGGGACAGGGGGCACCCCCAGCATTTT.

V usage is TRBV27 and J usage is TRBJ2-5; D is uncertain. CDR1 MNHEY and CDR2 SMNVEV come from the germline V gene (reference sequence). V was shortened by 7 bases and J by 0 bases, with 9 bases between the two germline ends. CDR3 length: 13 residues. CDR3 bases: TGTGCCAGCAAAATTCCGTACCAAGAGACCCAGTACTTC. It specifies CASKIPYQETQYF.

The gene calls are TRBV7-8 and TRBJ2-3, with no clear D. V lost 3 bases and J lost 3, with 10 bases in between. Germline assignment: CDR1 SGHVS and CDR2 FQNEAQ. CDR3 size: 14 residues. Here the CDR3 reads CASSFEVLTDTQYF. Written as DNA, the CDR3 is TGTGCCAGCAGCTTTGAGGTGTTAACAGATACGCAGTATTTT.

V is TRBV5-1 and J is TRBJ2-7, with D possibly matching TRBD1 (6 bases). V was clipped by 7 bases and J by 5 bases, with 10 bases between them. Germline values: CDR1 SGHRS, CDR2 YFSETQ. The CDR3 sequence is 11 residues long. The CDR3 DNA is TGCGCCAGCCACAGGGATCACGAGCAGTACTTC. Translated: CASHRDHEQYF.

The V and J genes are TRBV7-2 and TRBJ2-7, with D possibly being TRBD1 (5 bases). The CDR3 runs 13 residues. V was trimmed by 5 bases and J by 3 bases, leaving 11 bases between them. Germline V lookup: CDR1 SGHTA, CDR2 FQGNSA. CDR3: CASSPTVIYEQYF. CDR3 bases: TGTGCCAGCAGCCCGACAGTTATCTACGAGCAGTACTTC.

The chain links TRBV5-1 to TRBJ2-7; D may be TRBD1 (6 bases). V was trimmed by 4 bases and J by 2 bases, leaving 13 bases between them. CDR3 length equals 14 residues. The germline V gene has CDR1 SGHRS and CDR2 YFSETQ. CDR3 DNA sequence: TGCGCCAGCAGCCCCGCCAACAGGGCCTACGAGCAGTACTTC. Its protein is CASSPANRAYEQYF.

The chain couples TRBV19 to TRBJ1-1, with 7 bases matching TRBD1. Trimming took 0 bases from V and 3 from J; bases not matched to a gene: 1. Germline loops: CDR1 LNHDA, CDR2 SQIVND (reference sequence). The CDR3 spans 14 residues. The CDR3 DNA reads TGTGCCAGTAGTATAGACGGGACAGACACTGAAGCTTTCTTT. Translating gives CASSIDGTDTEAFF. Full variable domain (missing parts from reference TRBV19 and TRBJ1-1): DGGITQSPKYLFRKEGQNVTLSCEQNLNHDAMYWYRQDPGQGLRLIYYSQIVNDFQKGDIAEGYSVSREKKESFPLTVTSAQKNPTAFYLCASSIDGTDTEAFFGQGTRLTVV.

The chain couples TRBV7-2 to TRBJ2-7; possibly TRBD2 for D (6 bases). The CDR3 loop spans 16 amino acids. V gave up 0 bases and J gave up 3 bases, with 15 bases separating them. The V gene's germline CDR1 is SGHTA and CDR2 FQGNSA. The CDR3 nucleotides are TGTGCCAGCAGCTTAGCGCCAGGGACTCTGAACTACGAGCAGTACTTC. Its translation is CASSLAPGTLNYEQYF.

The chain has TRBV7-2 and TRBJ1-5, with D unclear. Germline loops: CDR1 SGHTA, CDR2 FQGNSA. The CDR3 is 13 residues long. V was pared by 1 base and J by 5 bases, with 6 bases between. CDR3 coding DNA: TGTGCCAGCAGCTTAGTTCCGGATCAGCCCCAGCATTTT. Residues: CASSLVPDQPQHF. The full variable domain, rest sourced from reference TRBV7-2 and TRBJ1-5, is GAGVSQSPSNKVTEKGKDVELRCDPISGHTALYWYRQSLGQGLEFLIYFQGNSAPDKSGLPSDRFSAERTGGSVSTLTIQRTQQEDSAVYLCASSLVPDQPQHFGDGTRLSIL.

The chain has TRBV7-6 and TRBJ2-7, with 9 nucleotides matching TRBD2. Germline CDR1 SGHVS, CDR2 FNYEAQ. Trimming took 5 bases from V and 3 from J; bases not matched to a gene: 8. The CDR3 extends over 15 amino acids. CDR3 sequence reads: CASSPIAGANYEQYF. In DNA, the CDR3 is TGTGCCAGCAGCCCAATAGCGGGAGCGAACTACGAGCAGTACTTC.

The chain joins TRBV6-1 to TRBJ2-7; 9 bases fit TRBD1. This CDR3 has 13 residues. CDR1 and CDR2 from the germline V gene are MNHNS and SASEGT. With V trimmed by 7 bases and J by 5 bases, 6 bases remained unmatched. Written as DNA, the CDR3 is TGTGCCAGCACCACGGGACAGGGTGACGAGCAGTACTTC. Residues: CASTTGQGDEQYF.